This is a list of T cell receptor beta chains from one sample in a study of breast tumors, draining lymph nodes, adjacent tissues. Using its own MiXCR run on the multiplex PCR reads, TCRdb lists one record per CDR3 protein. Of some 49,000 distinct CDR3 sequences listed, more than 20% are singletons. Input material: breast tumor tissue. These receptor sequences come from a female donor with breast cancer. Some clones in this sample may be carry-over from other donors' samples. CDR3s include the opening cysteine and the closing phenylalanine or tryptophan. A D gene is named only where the DNA matches it firmly. Expanded clones get a size class; other rows say once, few or many, or leave the size out.

size	V	J	D	DNA	CDR3
many	TRBV6-6	TRBJ1-2	.	TGTGCCAGCAGCCCCCAGAGCCAGTATGGCTACACCTTC	CASSPQSQYGYTF
many	TRBV20-1	TRBJ2-7	TRBD2	TGCAGTGCTGGGAGCGGGGCCTTGAAGCAGTACTTC	CSAGSGALKQYF
many	TRBV7-9	TRBJ1-2	.	TGTGCCAGCAGAGGGGGAAGGGACTATGGCTACACCTTC	CASRGGRDYGYTF
few	TRBV3-1	TRBJ2-7	TRBD2	TGTGCCAGCAGCCAAACCTCTAGCGGGAGTGCGTACGAGCAGTACTTC	CASSQTSSGSAYEQYF
many	TRBV9	TRBJ1-6	TRBD1	TGTGCCAGCGCGGGACAGCTATATAATTCACCCCTCCACTTT	CASAGQLYNSPLHF
many	TRBV25-1	TRBJ1-2	.	TGTGCCAGCAGTGGGCCCCCCCTGCACTATGGCTACACCTTC	CASSGPPLHYGYTF
many	TRBV20-1	TRBJ2-1	TRBD2	TGCAGTGCTAGTGGCGGGGGGGTGGGCAATGAGCAGTTCTTC	CSASGGGVGNEQFF
many	TRBV6-5	TRBJ2-7	.	TGTGCCAGCAGTGACATCTACGAGCAGTACTTC	CASSDIYEQYF
.	TRBV12-3/TRBV12-4	TRBJ2-7	.	TGTGCCAGCAGCCGCAACCAGTACGAGCAGTACTTC	CASSRNQYEQYF
.	TRBV7-2	TRBJ2-1	.	TGTGCCAGCAGCCATAGACCTTGGAATGAGCAGTTCTTC	CASSHRPWNEQFF
many	TRBV6-6	TRBJ2-6	.	TGTGCCAGCAGTTACGGGGGATCTGGGGCCAACGTCCTGACTTTC	CASSYGGSGANVLTF
.	TRBV11-2	TRBJ1-1	.	TGTGCCAGCAGCTTTCTTGACAGCACTGAAGCTTTCTTT	CASSFLDSTEAFF
few	TRBV18	TRBJ2-1	.	TGTGCCAGCTCACCACCGTGGGACTTCTACAATGAGCAGTTCTTC	CASSPPWDFYNEQFF
many	TRBV5-4	TRBJ1-2	.	TGTGCCAGCAGCCCCACAACTAACTATGGCTACACCTTC	CASSPTTNYGYTF
many	TRBV5-4	TRBJ1-2	.	TGTGCCAGCTCAACAGGGATCTCCTATGGCTACACCTTC	CASSTGISYGYTF
many	TRBV7-2	TRBJ1-1	.	TGTGCCAGCCGGTGGGGGGGGCCGAACACTGAAGCTTTCTTT	CASRWGGPNTEAFF
many	TRBV19	TRBJ1-5	.	TGTGCCAGTAGCGTCATTATGAATCAGCCCCAGCATTTT	CASSVIMNQPQHF
many	TRBV30	TRBJ2-5	TRBD1	TGTGCCTGGGGGACAGGGGACCAAGAGACCCAGTACTTC	CAWGTGDQETQYF
many	TRBV19	TRBJ1-5	.	TGTGCCAGTAGTATAGATCTATGGGGCGGGGAACCCCAGCATTTT	CASSIDLWGGEPQHF
many	TRBV9	TRBJ2-7	TRBD2	TGTGCCAGCAGCGGGGACGGACTAGCGGGCGCCTACGAGCAGTACTTC	CASSGDGLAGAYEQYF
many	TRBV5-1	TRBJ2-7	TRBD1	TGCGCCAGCAGTTCCATGGACAGGGTAAACGAGCAGTACTTC	CASSSMDRVNEQYF
many	TRBV2	TRBJ2-7	.	TGTGCCAGCAAATACACGGGGCTCGGTGAGCAGTACTTC	CASKYTGLGEQYF
many	TRBV6-2/TRBV6-3	TRBJ1-2	.	TGTGCCAGCAGCCTCTTTAGGGACGGAGATGGCTACACCTTC	CASSLFRDGDGYTF
many	TRBV18	TRBJ2-7	.	TGTGCCAGCTCACCGGGGGGGGGGGCCGACGAGCAGTACTTC	CASSPGGGADEQYF
many	TRBV19	TRBJ1-2	.	TGTGCCAGTAGTATAGAGGACACCCGCTGCACCTTC	CASSIEDTRCTF
.	TRBV4-1	TRBJ2-1	.	TGCGCCAGCAGCGTGGGAGTTTCGGGGCAGTTCTTC	CASSVGVSGQFF
many	TRBV20-1	TRBJ2-7	TRBD1	TGCAGTGCTAGAGGGGACAGGGGGCCCTACGAGCAGTACTTC	CSARGDRGPYEQYF
.	TRBV7-2	TRBJ2-2	TRBD2	TGTGCCAGCAGCCAGGGACTAGCGGGGCGGGTCACCGGGGAGCTGTTTTTT	CASSQGLAGRVTGELFF
.	TRBV10-1	TRBJ2-7	.	TGCGCCAGCAGTGACCACCTCGGGATGCAGTACTTC	CASSDHLGMQYF
medium-sized	TRBV6-5	TRBJ1-2	.	TGTGCCAGCAGTTACTCGGGCAGCTATGGCTACACCTTC	CASSYSGSYGYTF
.	TRBV7-2	TRBJ2-5	.	TGTGCCAGCAGCCAAGGTGGGGTGGAGACCCAGTACTTC	CASSQGGVETQYF
many	TRBV2	TRBJ1-2	.	TGTGCCAGCAGGGGAGACAGTAGTATCTATGGCTACACCTTC	CASRGDSSIYGYTF
many	TRBV24-1	TRBJ2-7	.	TGTGCCACCAGTGATTTGTACAGCTACGAGCAGTACTTC	CATSDLYSYEQYF
.	TRBV10-3	TRBJ1-3	.	TGTGCCATCAGTGACAGGGATATAAACACCATATATTTT	CAISDRDINTIYF